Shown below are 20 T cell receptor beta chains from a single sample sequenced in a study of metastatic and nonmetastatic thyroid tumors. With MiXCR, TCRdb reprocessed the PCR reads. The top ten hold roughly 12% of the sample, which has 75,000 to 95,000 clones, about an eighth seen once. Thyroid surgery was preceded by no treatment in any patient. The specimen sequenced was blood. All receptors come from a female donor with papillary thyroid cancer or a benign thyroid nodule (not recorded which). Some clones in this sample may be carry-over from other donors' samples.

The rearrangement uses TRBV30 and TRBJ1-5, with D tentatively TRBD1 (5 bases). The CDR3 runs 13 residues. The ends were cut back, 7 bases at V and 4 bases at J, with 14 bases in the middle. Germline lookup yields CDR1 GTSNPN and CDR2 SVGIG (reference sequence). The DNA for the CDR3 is TGTGCCTCCTCCGGACACCTAAATCAGCCCCAGCATTTT. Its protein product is CASSGHLNQPQHF.

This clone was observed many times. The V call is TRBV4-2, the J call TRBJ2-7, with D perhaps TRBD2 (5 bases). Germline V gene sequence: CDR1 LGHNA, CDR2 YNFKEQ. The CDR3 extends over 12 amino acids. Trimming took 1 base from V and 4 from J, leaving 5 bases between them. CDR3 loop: CASSQGGYEQYF. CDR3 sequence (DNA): TGTGCCAGCAGCCAAGGAGGGTACGAGCAGTACTTC.

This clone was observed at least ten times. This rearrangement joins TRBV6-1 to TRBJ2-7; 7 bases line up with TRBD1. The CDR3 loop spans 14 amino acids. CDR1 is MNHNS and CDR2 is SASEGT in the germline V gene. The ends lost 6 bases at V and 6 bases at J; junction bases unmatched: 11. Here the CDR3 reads CASSPGVGGSEQYF. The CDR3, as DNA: TGTGCCAGCAGCCCCGGGGTAGGGGGCAGCGAGCAGTACTTC.

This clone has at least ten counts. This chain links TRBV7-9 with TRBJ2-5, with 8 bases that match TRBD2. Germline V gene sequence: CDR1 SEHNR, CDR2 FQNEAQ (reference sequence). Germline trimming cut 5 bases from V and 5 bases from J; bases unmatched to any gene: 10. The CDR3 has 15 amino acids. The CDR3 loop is CASSHPSGRSETQYF. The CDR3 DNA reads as TGTGCCAGCAGCCACCCCAGCGGGAGATCTGAGACCCAGTACTTC.

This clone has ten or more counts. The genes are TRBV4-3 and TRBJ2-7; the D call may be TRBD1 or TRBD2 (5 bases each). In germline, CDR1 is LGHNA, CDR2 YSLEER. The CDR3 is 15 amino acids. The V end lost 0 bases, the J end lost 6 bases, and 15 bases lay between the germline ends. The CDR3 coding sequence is TGCGCCAGCAGCCAAGATCTCGGAGAGGGGCTCGAGCAGTACTTC. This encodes CASSQDLGEGLEQYF.

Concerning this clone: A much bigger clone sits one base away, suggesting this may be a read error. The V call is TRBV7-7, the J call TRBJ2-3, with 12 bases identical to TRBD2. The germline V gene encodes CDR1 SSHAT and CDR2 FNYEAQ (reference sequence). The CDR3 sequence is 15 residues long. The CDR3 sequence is CASIPGLAGSDTQYF. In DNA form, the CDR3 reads TGTGCTAGCATCCCCGGACTAGCGGGGTCAGATACGCAGTATTTT.

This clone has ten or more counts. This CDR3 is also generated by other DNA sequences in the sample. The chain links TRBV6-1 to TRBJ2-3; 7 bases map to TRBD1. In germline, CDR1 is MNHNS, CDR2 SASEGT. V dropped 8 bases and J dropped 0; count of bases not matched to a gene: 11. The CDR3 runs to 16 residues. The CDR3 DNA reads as TGTGCCAGCCAGACAGGGTTGCGGGTCAGCACAGATACGCAGTATTTT. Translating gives CASQTGLRVSTDTQYF.

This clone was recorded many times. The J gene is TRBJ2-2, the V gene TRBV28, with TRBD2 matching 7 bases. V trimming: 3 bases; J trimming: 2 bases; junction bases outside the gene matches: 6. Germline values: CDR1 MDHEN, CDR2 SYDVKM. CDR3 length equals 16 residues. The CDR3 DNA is TGTGCCAGCAGTTTTTGGGGGACTACAAACACCGGGGAGCTGTTTTTT. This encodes CASSFWGTTNTGELFF.

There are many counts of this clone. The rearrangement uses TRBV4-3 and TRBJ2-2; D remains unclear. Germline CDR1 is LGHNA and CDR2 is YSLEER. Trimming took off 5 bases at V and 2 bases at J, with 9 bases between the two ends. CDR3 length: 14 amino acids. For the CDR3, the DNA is TGCGCCAGCAGCTCCGCCGGCAACACCGGGGAGCTGTTTTTT. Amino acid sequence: CASSSAGNTGELFF.

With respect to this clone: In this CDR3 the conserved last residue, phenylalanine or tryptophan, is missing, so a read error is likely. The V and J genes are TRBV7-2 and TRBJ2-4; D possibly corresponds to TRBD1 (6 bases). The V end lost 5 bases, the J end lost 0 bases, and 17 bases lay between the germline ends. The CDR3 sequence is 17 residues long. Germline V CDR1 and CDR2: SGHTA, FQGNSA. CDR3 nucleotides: TGTGCCAGCAGCAAAGAGGGGACAAACCTAGCCAAAAACATTCAGTACCTC. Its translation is CASSKEGTNLAKNIQYL.

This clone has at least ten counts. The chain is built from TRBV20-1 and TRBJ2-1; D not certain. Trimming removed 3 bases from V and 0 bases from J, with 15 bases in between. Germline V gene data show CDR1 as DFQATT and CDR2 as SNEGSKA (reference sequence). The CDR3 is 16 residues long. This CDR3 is CSARSHGSSSYNEQFF. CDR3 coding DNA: TGCAGTGCTAGGTCCCACGGCTCTAGCTCCTACAATGAGCAGTTCTTC.

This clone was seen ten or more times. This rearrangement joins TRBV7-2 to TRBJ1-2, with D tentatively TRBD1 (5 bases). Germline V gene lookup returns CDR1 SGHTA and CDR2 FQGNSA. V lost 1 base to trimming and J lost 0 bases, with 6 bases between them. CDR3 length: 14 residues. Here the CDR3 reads CASSLGQTNYGYTF. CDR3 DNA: TGTGCCAGCAGCTTAGGACAGACTAACTATGGCTACACCTTC.

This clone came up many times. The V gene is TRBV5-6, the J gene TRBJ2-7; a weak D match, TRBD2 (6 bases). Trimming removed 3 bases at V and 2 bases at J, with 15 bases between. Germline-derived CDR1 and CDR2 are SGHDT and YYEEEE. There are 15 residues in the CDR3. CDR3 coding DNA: TGTGCCAGCAGCTCGGGGGTCGGCGGGACCTACGAGCAGTACTTC. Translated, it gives CASSSGVGGTYEQYF. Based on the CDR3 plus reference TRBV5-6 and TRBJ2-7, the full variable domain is DAGVTQSPTHLIKTRGQQVTLRCSPKSGHDTVSWYQQALGQGPQFIFQYYEEEERQRGNFPDRFSGHQFPNYSSELNVNALLLGDSALYLCASSSGVGGTYEQYFGPGTRLTVT.

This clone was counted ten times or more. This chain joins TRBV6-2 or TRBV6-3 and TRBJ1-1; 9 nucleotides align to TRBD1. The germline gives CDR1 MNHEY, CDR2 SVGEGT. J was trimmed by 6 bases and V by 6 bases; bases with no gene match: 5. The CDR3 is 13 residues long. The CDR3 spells CASRSGTGSEAFF. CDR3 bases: TGTGCCAGCAGATCCGGGACAGGGTCTGAAGCTTTCTTT.

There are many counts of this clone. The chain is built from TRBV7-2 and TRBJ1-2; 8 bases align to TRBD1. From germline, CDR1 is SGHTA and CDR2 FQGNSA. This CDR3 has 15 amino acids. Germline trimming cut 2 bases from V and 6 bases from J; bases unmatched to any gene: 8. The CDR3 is CASSLWQGALHGYTF. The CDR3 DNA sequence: TGTGCCAGCAGCTTATGGCAGGGGGCCCTACATGGCTACACCTTC.

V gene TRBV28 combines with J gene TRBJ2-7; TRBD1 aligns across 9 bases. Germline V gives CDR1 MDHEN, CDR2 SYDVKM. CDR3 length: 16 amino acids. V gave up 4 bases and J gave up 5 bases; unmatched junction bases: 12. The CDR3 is CASSYIPGTGPHEQYF. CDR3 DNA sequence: TGTGCCAGCAGTTATATCCCCGGGACAGGGCCACACGAGCAGTACTTC.

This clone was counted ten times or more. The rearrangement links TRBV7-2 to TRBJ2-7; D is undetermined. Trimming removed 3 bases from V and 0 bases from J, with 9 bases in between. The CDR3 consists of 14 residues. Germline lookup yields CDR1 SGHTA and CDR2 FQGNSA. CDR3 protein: CASSLVAASYEQYF. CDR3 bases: TGTGCCAGCAGCTTGGTCGCTGCCTCCTACGAGCAGTACTTC.

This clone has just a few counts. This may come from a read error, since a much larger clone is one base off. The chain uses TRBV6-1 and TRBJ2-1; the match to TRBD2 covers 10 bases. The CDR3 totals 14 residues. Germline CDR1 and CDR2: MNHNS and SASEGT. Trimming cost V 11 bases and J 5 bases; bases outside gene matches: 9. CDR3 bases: TGTGCCGCCTCACTAGCGGGAAGGCACAATGAGCAGTTCTTC. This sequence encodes CAASLAGRHNEQFF.

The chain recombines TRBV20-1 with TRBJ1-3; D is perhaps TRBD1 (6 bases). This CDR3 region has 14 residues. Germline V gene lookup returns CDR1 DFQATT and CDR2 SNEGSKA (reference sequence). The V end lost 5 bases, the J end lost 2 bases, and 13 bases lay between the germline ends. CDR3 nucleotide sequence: TGCAGTGCTCGGAACAGGGAGGCTGGAAACACCATATATTTT. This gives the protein CSARNREAGNTIYF.

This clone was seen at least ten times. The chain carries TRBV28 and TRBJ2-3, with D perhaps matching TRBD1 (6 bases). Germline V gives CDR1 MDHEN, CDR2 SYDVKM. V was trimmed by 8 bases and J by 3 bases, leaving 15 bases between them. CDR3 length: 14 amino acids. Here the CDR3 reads CASDFGRGTDTQYF. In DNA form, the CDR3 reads TGTGCCAGCGATTTCGGCAGGGGAACAGATACGCAGTATTTT.